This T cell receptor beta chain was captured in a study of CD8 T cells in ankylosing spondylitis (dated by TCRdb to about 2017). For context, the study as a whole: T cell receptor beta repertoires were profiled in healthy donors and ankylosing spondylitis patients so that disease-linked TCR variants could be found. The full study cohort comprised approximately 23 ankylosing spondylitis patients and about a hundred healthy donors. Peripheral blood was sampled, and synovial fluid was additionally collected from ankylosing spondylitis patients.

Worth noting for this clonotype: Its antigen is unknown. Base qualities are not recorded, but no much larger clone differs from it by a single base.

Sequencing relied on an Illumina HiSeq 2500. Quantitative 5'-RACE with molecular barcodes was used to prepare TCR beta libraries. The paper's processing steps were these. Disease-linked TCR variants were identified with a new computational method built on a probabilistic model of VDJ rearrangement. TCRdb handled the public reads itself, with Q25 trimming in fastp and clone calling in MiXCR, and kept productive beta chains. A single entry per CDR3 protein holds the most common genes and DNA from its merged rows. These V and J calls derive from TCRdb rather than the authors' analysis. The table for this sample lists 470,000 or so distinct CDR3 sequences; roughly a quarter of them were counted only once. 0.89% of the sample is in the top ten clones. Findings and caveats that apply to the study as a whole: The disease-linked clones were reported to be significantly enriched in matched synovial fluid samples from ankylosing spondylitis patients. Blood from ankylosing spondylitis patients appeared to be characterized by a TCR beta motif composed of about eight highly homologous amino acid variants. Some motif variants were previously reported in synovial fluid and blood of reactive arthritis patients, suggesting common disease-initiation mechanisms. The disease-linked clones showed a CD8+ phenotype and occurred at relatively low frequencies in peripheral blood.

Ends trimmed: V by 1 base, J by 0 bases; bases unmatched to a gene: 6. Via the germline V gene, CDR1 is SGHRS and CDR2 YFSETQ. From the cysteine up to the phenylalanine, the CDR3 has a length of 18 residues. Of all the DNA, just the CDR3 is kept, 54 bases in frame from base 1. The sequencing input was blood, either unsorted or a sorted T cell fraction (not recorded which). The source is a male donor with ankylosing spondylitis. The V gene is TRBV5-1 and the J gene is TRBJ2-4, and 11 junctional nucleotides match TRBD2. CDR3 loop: CASSLRLAGGPAKNIQYF. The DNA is TGCGCCAGCAGCTTGAGGCTAGCGGGAGGTCCAGCCAAAAACATTCAGTACTTC.